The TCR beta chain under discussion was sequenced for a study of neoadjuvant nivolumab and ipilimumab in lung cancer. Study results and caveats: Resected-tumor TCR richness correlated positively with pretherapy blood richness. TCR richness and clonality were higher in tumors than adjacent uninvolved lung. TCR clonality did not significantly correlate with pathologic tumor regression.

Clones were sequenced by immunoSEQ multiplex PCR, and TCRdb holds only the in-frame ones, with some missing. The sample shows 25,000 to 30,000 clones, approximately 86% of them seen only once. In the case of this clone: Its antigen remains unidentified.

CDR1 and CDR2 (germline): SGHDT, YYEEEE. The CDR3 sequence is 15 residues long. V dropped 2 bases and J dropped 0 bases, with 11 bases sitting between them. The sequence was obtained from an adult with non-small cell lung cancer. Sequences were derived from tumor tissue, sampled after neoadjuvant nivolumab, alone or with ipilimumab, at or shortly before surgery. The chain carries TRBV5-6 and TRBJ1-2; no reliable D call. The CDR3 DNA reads TGTGCCAGCAGCTTCTCGGAGATAACTAACTATGGCTACACCTTC. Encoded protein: CASSFSEITNYGYTF.